This TCR beta chain was retrieved from a study of cytomegalovirus exposure and HLA in healthy donors. The CDR3 is made up of 17 amino acids. CDR1 SGDLS and CDR2 YYNGEE come from the germline V gene. V shed 4 bases, J shed 4 bases, and the junction held 8 bases outside the gene matches. Only in-frame clones appear in the TCRdb table, and some are missing; sequencing was by immunoSEQ multiplex PCR. The repertoire has some 170,000 clones, 85% to 90% of them found once; the top ten carry approximately 1.5%. The receptor's source is a woman in her 30s in good health and CMV-seronegative. The chain employs TRBV9 and TRBJ2-1; 13 bases are a match to TRBD2. What was sequenced was PBMCs. CDR3 in DNA: TGTGCCAGCAGCCCCTATCTGACTAGCGGGGGGTACAATGAGCAGTTCTTC. Translation: CASSPYLTSGGYNEQFF.